This T cell receptor (beta chain) stems from a study of blood T cell repertoires in COVID-19. Overall study context: Material from acute and convalescent COVID-19 was sourced from the United States, Italy and Spain. PBMCs, B-cell-depleted T cells, or T cells were the source of the cDNA or gDNA that made up the material.

The CDR3 spans 13 residues. Trimming cost V 3 bases and J 2 bases, with 10 bases left between them. Germline values: CDR1 DFQATT, CDR2 SNEGSKA (reference sequence). Per the original methods: Amplification with reference gene primers provided the estimates of nucleated cell counts. The protocol was immunoSEQ multiplex PCR, while the TCRdb copy is restricted to in-frame clones and leaves out a portion. Clonal size and the V and J genes are those of that table, whereas D and trimming came from the DNA. Of roughly 130,000 clones in the sample, 90% were seen once. This clonotype was sampled from a man aged 50-60 years with active COVID-19. J is TRBJ1-1 and V is TRBV20-1; D is ambiguous. Sequencing used peripheral blood. The CDR3 nucleotides are TGCAGTGCTAGTGCCAAACTCAACACTGAAGCTTTCTTT. This gives the protein CSASAKLNTEAFF.